Listed here are 32 T cell receptor beta chains from one sample, sequenced in a study of cytomegalovirus exposure and HLA in healthy donors. A multiplex PCR was run with 60 Vbeta primers and 13 Jbeta primers. Profiled with immunoSEQ multiplex PCR; TCRdb holds only in-frame clones, not every one. Of 110,000 or so clones listed, 80% to 85% were seen once; the top ten hold 6.9%. The sample was PBMCs. These receptor sequences come from a man aged 25 to 45 in good health and CMV-seropositive.

The gene calls are TRBV30 and TRBJ1-5, with 7 bases that match TRBD1. V shed 4 bases, J shed 4 bases, and the junction held 10 bases outside the gene matches. Germline V gene lookup returns CDR1 GTSNPN and CDR2 SVGIG (reference sequence). The CDR3 spans 15 residues. CDR3 in amino acids: CAWTGRGTVNQPQHF. CDR3 in DNA: TGTGCCTGGACTGGACGCGGGACAGTTAATCAGCCCCAGCATTTT.

The chain combines TRBV12-5 with TRBJ2-3; TRBD1 might be the D (5 bases). Germline-derived CDR1 and CDR2 are LGHNT and FRNRAP. The V gene lost 1 base and the J gene lost 4 bases, with 9 bases spanning the gap. There are 14 residues in the CDR3. The CDR3 DNA sequence: TGTGCTAGTGGTTTGGGGGGCGTTGCAGATACGCAGTATTTT. Protein: CASGLGGVADTQYF.

The V call is TRBV5-6, the J call TRBJ1-1, with 9 positions matching TRBD1. The junction had 8 bases not matched to a gene; V was cut back by 3 bases and J by 5 bases. The CDR3 loop spans 15 amino acids. Looked up from germline, CDR1 is SGHDT and CDR2 is YYEEEE. The CDR3 nucleotides are TGTGCCAGCAGCTCAGTGGGACAGGGCGGAACTGAAGCTTTCTTT. The encoded protein is CASSSVGQGGTEAFF.

The rearrangement uses TRBV5-1 and TRBJ2-1; 9 nucleotides align to TRBD1. This CDR3 is built from 17 residues. V dropped 4 bases and J dropped 6; count of bases not matched to a gene: 14. The germline gives CDR1 SGHRS, CDR2 YFSETQ. The CDR3 is CASSNFLSGQGGNEQFF. CDR3 sequence (DNA): TGCGCCAGCAGCAATTTCCTTTCGGGACAGGGTGGCAATGAGCAGTTCTTC.

This rearrangement joins TRBV9 to TRBJ2-5; a weak D match, TRBD2 (7 bases). The CDR3 consists of 13 residues. The V gene lost 4 bases and the J gene lost 5 bases, with 12 bases spanning the gap. Germline V lookup: CDR1 SGDLS, CDR2 YYNGEE. This CDR3 reads CASSLRGGETQYF. The DNA for the CDR3 is TGTGCCAGCAGCCTCAGGGGAGGGGAGACCCAGTACTTC.

The chain has TRBV10-3 and TRBJ1-2, with 7 bases aligning to TRBD1. Germline assignment: CDR1 ENHRY and CDR2 SYGVKD. The CDR3 has 15 residues. The ends lost 9 bases at V and 0 bases at J; junction bases unmatched: 10. CDR3 nucleotide sequence: TGTGCCATTCGGACAGGTACGAGGCCTAACTATGGCTACACCTTC. As protein: CAIRTGTRPNYGYTF.

The rearrangement uses TRBV4-2 and TRBJ1-1; weak D call: TRBD1 (6 bases). The V end was cut by 4 bases, the J end by 3 bases, with 18 bases between. The CDR3 totals 16 residues. CDR1 is LGHNA and CDR2 is YNFKEQ in the germline V gene. DNA for the CDR3: TGTGCCAGCAGCCTCCGGGCGGGGGGCTTAGACACTGAAGCTTTCTTT. The encoded protein is CASSLRAGGLDTEAFF.

The chain uses TRBV18 and TRBJ1-1; maybe TRBD1 (5 bases). V was cut by 3 bases and J by 2 bases, with 13 bases left in between. The length of the CDR3 is 15 residues. The germline gives CDR1 KGHSH, CDR2 LQKENI. The CDR3 here is CASSPTTALNTEAFF. For the CDR3, the DNA is TGTGCCAGCTCACCTACGACAGCGCTCAACACTGAAGCTTTCTTT.

The chain uses TRBV9 and TRBJ2-1; 10 positions agree with TRBD2. The V segment lost 0 bases and the J segment 9 bases; nucleotides outside the gene matches: 12. Germline V gene lookup returns CDR1 SGDLS and CDR2 YYNGEE. The length of the CDR3 is 17 residues. This CDR3 is CASSVVSSGGVRGEQFF. The DNA of the CDR3 is TGTGCCAGCAGCGTAGTCTCTAGCGGGGGAGTCCGGGGTGAGCAGTTCTTC.

The chain couples TRBV19 to TRBJ1-4; no clear D. CDR1 is LNHDA, CDR2 SQIVND, per germline (reference sequence). V shed 7 bases and J shed 5 bases, with 14 bases lying between them. The CDR3 totals 14 residues. CDR3 DNA sequence: TGTGCCAGTAAACTAACTGGAGCCAATGAAAAACTGTTTTTT. Encoded protein: CASKLTGANEKLFF.

This clone was picked up a small number of times. The chain couples TRBV4-1 to TRBJ1-5; 9 bases agree with TRBD1. The CDR3 has 16 residues. After removal of 2 bases from V and 0 bases from J, the junction contained 2 bases not matched to a gene. The germline V gene has CDR1 MGHRA and CDR2 YSYEKL. CDR3: CASSQPTGGSNQPQHF. The DNA of the CDR3 is TGCGCCAGCAGCCAACCGACAGGGGGTAGCAATCAGCCCCAGCATTTT.

The rearrangement uses TRBV4-1 and TRBJ2-3; 10 bases agree with TRBD2. This CDR3 is 16 amino acids long. V lost 1 base, J lost 2 bases, and 3 bases stayed unmatched. The V gene's germline CDR1 is MGHRA and CDR2 YSYEKL. Here the CDR3 DNA reads TGCGCCAGCAGCCAAGGGCTAGCGGGGGCCACAGATACGCAGTATTTT. The encoded protein is CASSQGLAGATDTQYF.

J is TRBJ1-1 and V is TRBV5-1; possibly TRBD1 for D (5 bases). Looked up from germline, CDR1 is SGHRS and CDR2 is YFSETQ. There are 13 residues in the CDR3. Trimming shortened V by 7 bases and J by 0 bases, and 10 bases separated the two germline ends. The CDR3 reads CASLGQLNTEAFF. CDR3 bases: TGCGCCAGCTTGGGGCAGTTGAACACTGAAGCTTTCTTT.

This clone showed up just once. The chain combines TRBV5-1 with TRBJ1-2; TRBD1 matches at 9 bases. CDR1 is SGHRS, CDR2 YFSETQ, per germline. J gave up 5 bases and V 5 bases, and 13 bases lay outside the gene matches. The CDR3 length is 16 residues. The CDR3 DNA is TGCGCCAGCAGGAGGTATGTGGACAGGGGATCGTATGGCTACACCTTC. As protein: CASRRYVDRGSYGYTF.

The V and J genes are TRBV2 and TRBJ2-2; a possible D gene is TRBD2 (5 bases). This CDR3 contains 15 residues. Trimming took off 7 bases at V and 4 bases at J, with 16 bases between the two ends. Germline CDR1 SNHLY, CDR2 FYNNEI. CDR3 bases: TGTGCCAGCACCCGAACCCGGGGTACCACCGGGGAGCTGTTTTTT. Translated, it gives CASTRTRGTTGELFF.

This clone was seen only a few times. The genes are TRBV18 and TRBJ1-1, with D unresolved. V lost 1 base, J lost 7 bases, and 16 bases lay in between. CDR1 is KGHSH and CDR2 is LQKENI in the germline V gene. The CDR3 sequence is 15 residues long. The CDR3 protein is CASSPRPQQLGEAFF. CDR3 nucleotide sequence: TGTGCCAGCTCACCACGGCCCCAACAGTTGGGTGAAGCTTTCTTT.

The chain joins TRBV4-3 to TRBJ1-5; D gene unclear. From germline, CDR1 is LGHNA and CDR2 YSLEER. V was cut by 0 bases and J by 1 base, with 7 bases left in between. This CDR3 is 15 amino acids long. The CDR3 region has the DNA TGCGCCAGCAGCCAAGAGTGGCCAAGCAATCAGCCCCAGCATTTT. Protein: CASSQEWPSNQPQHF.

This chain links TRBV7-8 with TRBJ2-7, with TRBD2 identical over 12 bases. The CDR3 is 16 amino acids. CDR1 SGHVS and CDR2 FQNEAQ come from the germline V gene. The V gene end was trimmed by 3 bases and the J gene end by 3 bases; junction bases not matched to a gene: 6. The CDR3 spells CASSFALAGGNYEQYF. As DNA, the CDR3 is TGTGCCAGCAGCTTCGCCCTAGCGGGGGGGAACTACGAGCAGTACTTC.

The chain is built from TRBV30 and TRBJ1-5; 8 positions match TRBD1. Germline V gives CDR1 GTSNPN, CDR2 SVGIG (reference sequence). The junction had 4 bases not matched to a gene; V was cut back by 1 base and J by 5 bases. This CDR3 is built from 14 residues. CDR3 sequence: CAWSDGQGYQPQHF. CDR3 DNA: TGTGCCTGGAGTGATGGACAGGGCTATCAGCCCCAGCATTTT.

This rearrangement joins TRBV20-1 to TRBJ2-5; D is possibly TRBD2 (5 bases). CDR1 DFQATT and CDR2 SNEGSKA come from the germline V gene (reference sequence). CDR3 length equals 10 residues. V was shortened by 6 bases and J by 4 bases, with 6 bases between the two germline ends. The CDR3 is CSARGETQYF. CDR3 sequence (DNA): TGCAGTGCCCGGGGAGAGACCCAGTACTTC.

The V gene is TRBV28, the J gene TRBJ2-7, with D maybe TRBD2 (7 bases). There are 14 residues in the CDR3. Germline CDR1 MDHEN, CDR2 SYDVKM. V was trimmed by 3 bases and J by 3 bases, leaving 12 bases between them. In DNA form, the CDR3 reads TGTGCCAGCAGTTTTGGGGGGGCCATCTACGAGCAGTACTTC. Its protein product is CASSFGGAIYEQYF. The full variable domain, its missing parts supplied by reference TRBV28 and TRBJ2-7, is DVKVTQSSRYLVKRTGEKVFLECVQDMDHENMFWYRQDPGLGLRLIYFSYDVKMKEKGDIPEGYSVSREKKERFSLILESASTNQTSMYLCASSFGGAIYEQYFGPGTRLTVT.

The chain has TRBV5-1 and TRBJ1-3; TRBD1 agrees at 7 bases. The J segment lost 4 bases and the V segment lost 4 bases, leaving 8 bases of the junction unmatched. This CDR3 is built from 15 residues. Germline values: CDR1 SGHRS, CDR2 YFSETQ. The CDR3 DNA reads TGCGCCAGCAGCCCTACAGGGGATGGAGGAAACACCATATATTTT. The encoded protein is CASSPTGDGGNTIYF.

The genes are TRBV7-2 and TRBJ1-5, with 10 bases fitting TRBD1. After removal of 5 bases from V and 1 base from J, the junction contained 8 bases not matched to a gene. Germline V CDR1 and CDR2: SGHTA, FQGNSA. The CDR3 has 17 amino acids. The CDR3 nucleotides read TGTGCCAGCAGCCCGACGACAGGGGGCTTAAGCAATCAGCCCCAGCATTTT. As protein: CASSPTTGGLSNQPQHF.

This clone came up once. This rearrangement joins TRBV6-1 to TRBJ2-1, with 12 positions matching TRBD1. Unmatched junction bases numbered 7, after V lost 2 bases and J lost 8 bases. There are 16 residues in the CDR3. Germline V lookup: CDR1 MNHNS, CDR2 SASEGT. This CDR3 reads CASSERGTGGFDEQFF. CDR3 sequence (DNA): TGTGCCAGCAGTGAACGTGGGACAGGGGGCTTCGATGAGCAGTTCTTC.

The rearrangement uses TRBV5-5 and TRBJ1-5; TRBD1 matches at 8 bases. This CDR3 contains 16 residues. V lost 0 bases and J lost 7; bases outside the gene matches: 9. Looked up from germline, CDR1 is SGHKS and CDR2 is YYEKEE (reference sequence). The CDR3 coding sequence is TGTGCCAGCAGCTTGGGGAACATACAGGGGGGACAGCCCCAGCATTTT. Its protein product is CASSLGNIQGGQPQHF.

This chain joins TRBV29-1 and TRBJ1-4, with 7 bases aligning to TRBD1. CDR1 is SQVTM and CDR2 is ANQGSEA in the germline V gene. CDR3 size: 15 residues. After removal of 1 base from V and 4 bases from J, the junction contained 6 bases not matched to a gene. For the CDR3, the DNA is TGCAGCGTTGAAGCTCAGGACAGGCATAATGAAAAACTGTTTTTT. Amino acid sequence: CSVEAQDRHNEKLFF.

The chain links TRBV5-1 to TRBJ2-3; 8 bases map to TRBD2. The CDR3 totals 16 residues. The trim removed 0 bases at V and 3 bases at J, leaving 6 bases unmatched. Per germline, CDR1 SGHRS and CDR2 YFSETQ. The CDR3 DNA is TGCGCCAGCAGCTTGGGGGCGGGGGGCTTTACAGATACGCAGTATTTT. It codes for CASSLGAGGFTDTQYF. Looking up the rest from reference TRBV5-1 and TRBJ2-3 gives the full variable domain: KAGVTQTPRYLIKTRGQQVTLSCSPISGHRSVSWYQQTPGQGLQFLFEYFSETQRNKGNFPGRFSGRQFSNSRSEMNVSTLELGDSALYLCASSLGAGGFTDTQYFGPGTRLTVL.

This clone was recorded once. The V call is TRBV19, the J call TRBJ2-1; 10 nucleotides align to TRBD2. The CDR3 loop spans 14 amino acids. V dropped 3 bases and J dropped 6; count of bases not matched to a gene: 2. CDR1 and CDR2 (germline): LNHDA, SQIVND (reference sequence). The CDR3 DNA sequence: TGTGCCAGTAGTATCAGACTAGCGGGCAATGAGCAGTTCTTC. Its translation is CASSIRLAGNEQFF.

This rearrangement joins TRBV5-1 to TRBJ2-7, with D maybe TRBD2 (6 bases). Trimming stripped 7 bases from V and 5 bases from J, with 16 bases between. The V gene's germline CDR1 is SGHRS and CDR2 YFSETQ. This CDR3 has 13 amino acids. CDR3 bases: TGCGCCAGCTATACGGACGGAGGGAACGAGCAGTACTTC. It yields the protein CASYTDGGNEQYF.

V is TRBV2 and J is TRBJ2-7; 9 bases agree with TRBD1. This CDR3 spans 13 amino acids. Looked up from germline, CDR1 is SNHLY and CDR2 is FYNNEI. The V segment lost 7 bases and the J segment 2 bases; nucleotides outside the gene matches: 3. CDR3 amino acids: CASKGQGTYEQYF. The CDR3 DNA sequence: TGTGCCAGCAAGGGACAGGGAACCTACGAGCAGTACTTC.

This sequence joins TRBV7-2 and TRBJ1-5; TRBD1 matches at 7 bases. Per the germline V gene, CDR1 is SGHTA and CDR2 is FQGNSA. The CDR3 sequence is 15 residues long. Germline trimming cut 5 bases from V and 4 bases from J; bases unmatched to any gene: 8. DNA for the CDR3: TGTGCCAGCAGCCCTCGGACAGGACGGAATCAGCCCCAGCATTTT. Translation gives CASSPRTGRNQPQHF.

The chain is built from TRBV29-1 and TRBJ1-2; TRBD1 might be the D (6 bases). The CDR3 has 16 residues. The germline gives CDR1 SQVTM, CDR2 ANQGSEA. Trimming shortened V by 6 bases and J by 3 bases, and 23 bases separated the two germline ends. This chain's CDR3 is CSVPVPGAGTYYGYTF. CDR3 DNA: TGCAGCGTCCCGGTACCCGGAGCAGGGACATACTATGGCTACACCTTC.